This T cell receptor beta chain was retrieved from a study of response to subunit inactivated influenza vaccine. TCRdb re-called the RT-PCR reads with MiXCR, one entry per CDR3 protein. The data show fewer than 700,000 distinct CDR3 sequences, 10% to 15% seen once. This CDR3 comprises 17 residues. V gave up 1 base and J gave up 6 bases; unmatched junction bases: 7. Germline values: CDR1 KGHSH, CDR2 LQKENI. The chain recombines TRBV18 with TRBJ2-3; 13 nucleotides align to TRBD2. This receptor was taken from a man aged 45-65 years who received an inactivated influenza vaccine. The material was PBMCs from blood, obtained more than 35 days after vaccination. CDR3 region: CASSPQRTSGSGDTQYF. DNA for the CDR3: TGTGCCAGCTCACCACAACGGACTAGCGGGAGTGGGGATACGCAGTATTTT.